The 24 T cell receptor beta chains listed next were all sequenced from one sample in a study of T cells in Graves' hyperthyroidism and ophthalmopathy (dated by TCRdb to between 2019 and 2020). Library preparation was by multiplex PCR. TCRdb names Illumina HiSeq 2000 as the instrument used. The TCR beta CDR3 regions were amplified from the RNA transcripts. For the first round of RT-PCR on the TCR CDR3, the HTBI primer set was used together with the Qiagen OneStep RT-PCR kit. TCRdb cleaned the public reads at Q25 with fastp, built clones with MiXCR and kept in-frame beta chains. Entries are consolidated by CDR3 protein sequence, retaining the most common genes and DNA. The sample profile shows some 760,000 distinct CDR3 sequences; less than 15% of them were found once. The ten largest clonotypes hold roughly 10% of the sample. Sequencing used blood. The receptors originated from a woman between 18 and 29 years old with Graves' hyperthyroidism.

This clonotype has just a few counts. The V gene is TRBV4-3, the J gene TRBJ1-2; tentatively, D is TRBD1 (6 bases). This CDR3 is built from 16 residues. In germline, CDR1 is LGHNA, CDR2 YSLEER. The germline V and J ends were trimmed by 0 bases and 8 bases, with 19 bases remaining between them. The CDR3 region has the DNA TGCGCCAGCAGCCAAGATCGGGGTGAGCCAGGGGAAGGCTACACCTTC. Translated: CASSQDRGEPGEGYTF.

This clonotype has ten or more counts. The chain couples TRBV5-6 to TRBJ1-2; TRBD1 is a possible D gene (6 bases). CDR3 size: 13 residues. In germline, CDR1 is SGHDT, CDR2 YYEEEE. Trimming removed 4 bases at V and 4 bases at J, with 11 bases between. DNA of the CDR3: TGTGCCAGCAGCACCACGGACAGCTATGGCTACACCTTC. As protein: CASSTTDSYGYTF.

This clonotype appeared many times. V is TRBV2 and J is TRBJ1-5; 9 nucleotides match TRBD1. V trimming: 6 bases; J trimming: 0 bases; junction bases outside the gene matches: 6. The V gene's germline CDR1 is SNHLY and CDR2 FYNNEI. The CDR3 sequence is 16 residues long. CDR3 bases: TGTGCCAGCAGCCCGGGACAGGGTTATAGCAATCAGCCCCAGCATTTT. Its protein is CASSPGQGYSNQPQHF.

V usage is TRBV18 and J usage is TRBJ2-1, with D unclear. CDR1 is KGHSH, CDR2 LQKENI, per germline. The ends were cut back, 8 bases at V and 6 bases at J, with 23 bases in the middle. This CDR3 contains 16 residues. Here the CDR3 reads CASSREAQWRTNEQFF. The CDR3, as DNA: TGTGCCAGCAGCCGCGAGGCGCAGTGGCGGACCAATGAGCAGTTCTTC.

This clonotype has a count of ten or more. V gene TRBV30 combines with J gene TRBJ2-2; 10 nucleotides line up with TRBD1. The CDR3 contains 15 residues. Trimming removed 1 base from V and 6 bases from J; junction bases left unmatched: 5. From germline, CDR1 is GTSNPN and CDR2 SVGIG (reference sequence). The CDR3 loop reads CAWSAWTGGSGELFF. CDR3 sequence (DNA): TGTGCCTGGAGTGCCTGGACAGGGGGGTCCGGGGAGCTGTTTTTT.

This clonotype was observed a handful of times. The gene calls are TRBV9 and TRBJ2-3, with 11 positions matching TRBD2. CDR1 and CDR2 (germline): SGDLS, YYNGEE. This CDR3 comprises 15 residues. V trimming: 3 bases; J trimming: 1 base; junction bases outside the gene matches: 1. The CDR3 sequence is CASSALAGGTDTQYF. The CDR3 DNA follows: TGTGCCAGCAGCGCACTAGCGGGGGGCACAGATACGCAGTATTTT.

In its sample, this clonotype was seen many times. The chain links TRBV7-9 to TRBJ2-7, with TRBD1 identical over 9 bases. From germline, CDR1 is SEHNR and CDR2 FQNEAQ (reference sequence). Losses at the gene ends were 3 bases for V and 1 base for J; bases not matched to a gene: 4. This CDR3 region has 15 residues. The CDR3 sequence: CASSFTGGFSYEQYF. CDR3 DNA sequence: TGTGCCAGCAGCTTCACAGGGGGCTTTTCCTACGAGCAGTACTTC. The full variable domain, in which reference TRBV7-9 and TRBJ2-7 provide the parts outside the CDR3, is DTGVSQNPRHKITKRGQNVTFRCDPISEHNRLYWYRQTLGQGPEFLTYFQNEAQLEKSRLLSDRFSAERPKGSFSTLEIQRTEQGDSAMYLCASSFTGGFSYEQYFGPGTRLTVT.

This clonotype has more than one count but fewer than ten. This chain connects TRBV10-1 to TRBJ2-5; maybe TRBD2 (6 bases). Between the trimmed V and J ends, which lost 3 bases and 5 bases, there was a span of 19 bases. There are 16 residues in the CDR3. The germline V gene has CDR1 WNHNN and CDR2 SYGVQD (reference sequence). The CDR3: CASSEIGAEGRETQYF. CDR3 DNA sequence: TGCGCCAGCAGTGAAATCGGAGCGGAGGGTCGGGAGACCCAGTACTTC.

Ten or more counts support this clonotype. The chain joins TRBV6-5 to TRBJ2-1, with a weak D call TRBD1 (5 bases). The CDR3 contains 12 residues. Looked up from germline, CDR1 is MNHEY and CDR2 is SVGAGI. The ends were cut back, 2 bases at V and 8 bases at J, with 7 bases in the middle. CDR3 sequence reads: CASSYQGYEQFF. The CDR3 nucleotides read TGTGCCAGCAGTTACCAGGGTTATGAGCAGTTCTTC.

This clonotype was seen repeatedly, ten times or more. J is TRBJ2-7 and V is TRBV11-2; weak D call: TRBD2 (6 bases). Germline CDR1 and CDR2: SGHAT and FQNNGV. The CDR3 totals 15 residues. V was trimmed by 5 bases and J by 6 bases, leaving 20 bases between them. The CDR3 region is CASSPFTGSLGEQYF. In DNA, the CDR3 is TGTGCCAGCAGCCCCTTCACCGGGAGCCTCGGCGAGCAGTACTTC.

This clonotype was seen ten or more times. CDR3 nucleotide sequence: TGCAGTGCCCCGACGCTCTGGTTAAGCTCACCCCTCCACTTT. Protein product: CSAPTLWLSSPLHF. V gene TRBV20-1 combines with J gene TRBJ1-6; D call uncertain. V was trimmed by 6 bases and J by 10 bases, leaving 19 bases between them. The length of the CDR3 is 14 residues. CDR1 is DFQATT and CDR2 is SNEGSKA in the germline V gene (reference sequence).

This clonotype was seen ten or more times. V and J are TRBV29-1 and TRBJ2-5; 7 bases match TRBD1. Looked up from germline, CDR1 is SQVTM and CDR2 is ANQGSEA. Losses at the gene ends were 5 bases for V and 0 bases for J; bases not matched to a gene: 15. This CDR3 region has 17 residues. DNA for the CDR3: TGCAGCGTTCCATCCGGGACAGCGGCCCGGTACCAAGAGACCCAGTACTTC. Translation: CSVPSGTAARYQETQYF. Full variable domain (rest looked up from reference TRBV29-1 and TRBJ2-5): SAVISQKPSRDICQRGTSLTIQCQVDSQVTMMFWYRQQPGQSLTLIATANQGSEATYESGFVIDKFPISRPNLTFSTLTVSNMSPEDSSIYLCSVPSGTAARYQETQYFGPGTRLLVL.

The V and J genes are TRBV6-5 and TRBJ2-7; D tentatively reads TRBD1 or TRBD2 (7 bases each). Germline CDR1 MNHEY, CDR2 SVGAGI. The CDR3 totals 16 residues. Trimming cost V 0 bases and J 2 bases, with 14 bases left between them. In DNA form, the CDR3 reads TGTGCCAGCAGTTACTCGCAGGGGGGGGCTACCTACGAGCAGTACTTC. This sequence encodes CASSYSQGGATYEQYF.

This clonotype was detected only a few times. The chain carries TRBV20-1 and TRBJ2-7; D not resolved. The V and J ends lost 7 bases and 2 bases respectively, with 9 bases between them. This CDR3 comprises 11 residues. In germline, CDR1 is DFQATT, CDR2 SNEGSKA (reference sequence). The CDR3 sequence: CSVQQPYEQYF. DNA for the CDR3: TGCAGTGTTCAACAACCCTACGAGCAGTACTTC.

V and J are TRBV7-9 and TRBJ2-6; D gene unclear. The length of the CDR3 is 11 residues. Germline assignment: CDR1 SEHNR and CDR2 FQNEAQ (reference sequence). V shed 5 bases and J shed 13 bases, with 9 bases lying between them. The CDR3: CASSLPLVLTF. CDR3 coding DNA: TGTGCCAGCAGCCTCCCTTTAGTCCTGACTTTC. The variable domain in full, completed from reference TRBV7-9 and TRBJ2-6, reads DTGVSQNPRHKITKRGQNVTFRCDPISEHNRLYWYRQTLGQGPEFLTYFQNEAQLEKSRLLSDRFSAERPKGSFSTLEIQRTEQGDSAMYLCASSLPLVLTFGAGSRLTVL.

This clonotype has at least ten counts. This rearrangement joins TRBV6-5 to TRBJ1-5; 7 bases are a match to TRBD1. V trimming: 0 bases; J trimming: 5 bases; junction bases outside the gene matches: 4. Germline assignment: CDR1 MNHEY and CDR2 SVGAGI. The CDR3 covers 15 residues. This CDR3 is CASSYSDREDQPQHF. As DNA, the CDR3 is TGTGCCAGCAGTTACTCCGACAGGGAGGATCAGCCCCAGCATTTT.

This clonotype was observed at least ten times. This chain uses TRBV18 with TRBJ1-5, with D hard to call. The CDR3 sequence is 13 residues long. Germline-derived CDR1 and CDR2 are KGHSH and LQKENI. V lost 6 bases to trimming and J lost 4 bases, with 10 bases between them. This chain's CDR3 is CASSRTVNQPQHF. DNA of the CDR3: TGTGCCAGCTCTCGGACGGTAAATCAGCCCCAGCATTTT.

This clonotype was picked up many times. The chain joins TRBV30 to TRBJ2-7, with unresolved D. The V end was cut by 3 bases, the J end by 3 bases, with 9 bases between. This CDR3 region has 12 residues. The germline CDR1 and CDR2 sequences are GTSNPN and SVGIG (reference sequence). The CDR3: CAWSGLRYEQYF. The CDR3 DNA reads TGTGCCTGGAGCGGGCTGCGCTACGAGCAGTACTTC.

This clonotype has ten or more counts. The chain carries TRBV7-8 and TRBJ1-2, with unresolved D. The V gene's germline CDR1 is SGHVS and CDR2 FQNEAQ. The V gene lost 0 bases and the J gene lost 3 bases, with 8 bases spanning the gap. This CDR3 spans 14 amino acids. The CDR3 DNA follows: TGTGCCAGCAGCTTAGCTCCGAAGGACTATGGCTACACCTTC. Translation gives CASSLAPKDYGYTF. Drawing the rest from reference TRBV7-8 and TRBJ1-2, the complete variable domain is GAGVSQSPRYKVAKRGQDVALRCDPISGHVSLFWYQQALGQGPEFLTYFQNEAQLDKSGLPSDRFFAERPEGSVSTLKIQRTQQEDSAVYLCASSLAPKDYGYTFGSGTRLTVV.

This clonotype was recorded at least ten times. The DNA of the CDR3 is TGTGCCAGCAGCCATAGCAGGAGTCCCTACGAGCAGTACTTC. It is translated as CASSHSRSPYEQYF. This chain links TRBV3-1 with TRBJ2-7, with no clear D. Germline values: CDR1 LGHDT, CDR2 YNNKEL (reference sequence). Trimming pared 3 bases from V and 2 bases from J, leaving 11 bases between. The CDR3 runs 14 residues.

The gene calls are TRBV6-1 and TRBJ2-7; 11 bases map to TRBD2. This CDR3 has 14 amino acids. V lost 8 bases and J lost 1; bases outside the gene matches: 4. Germline CDR1 and CDR2: MNHNS and SASEGT. The CDR3 nucleotides read TGTGCCAGCGAGGGGACTAGCGGATCCTACGAGCAGTACTTC. Encoded protein: CASEGTSGSYEQYF.

This clonotype was seen at least ten times. V and J are TRBV6-1 and TRBJ1-2, with D perhaps matching TRBD1 (6 bases). The CDR3 loop spans 16 amino acids. Germline CDR1 is MNHNS and CDR2 is SASEGT. Trimming removed 7 bases at V and 4 bases at J, with 22 bases between. The CDR3 loop reads CASNYPPRGTIYGYTF. In DNA form, the CDR3 reads TGTGCCAGCAACTACCCCCCGCGAGGGACAATCTATGGCTACACCTTC.

The genes are TRBV15 and TRBJ1-1; 9 positions agree with TRBD1. There are 15 residues in the CDR3. The germline gives CDR1 LNHNV, CDR2 YYDKDF (reference sequence). The V segment lost 4 bases and the J segment 1 base; nucleotides outside the gene matches: 4. The DNA of the CDR3 is TGTGCCACCAGCAAGTTACAGGGGGCGAACACTGAAGCTTTCTTT. It yields the protein CATSKLQGANTEAFF.

Many counts were recorded for this clonotype. The CDR3: CSALTERGAFF. The CDR3 nucleotides are TGCAGTGCCTTGACAGAAAGGGGAGCTTTCTTT. This chain uses TRBV20-1 with TRBJ1-1; weak D call: TRBD1 (5 bases). The V gene's germline CDR1 is DFQATT and CDR2 SNEGSKA (reference sequence). The V and J ends lost 6 bases and 10 bases respectively, with 15 bases between them. The CDR3 sequence is 11 residues long.